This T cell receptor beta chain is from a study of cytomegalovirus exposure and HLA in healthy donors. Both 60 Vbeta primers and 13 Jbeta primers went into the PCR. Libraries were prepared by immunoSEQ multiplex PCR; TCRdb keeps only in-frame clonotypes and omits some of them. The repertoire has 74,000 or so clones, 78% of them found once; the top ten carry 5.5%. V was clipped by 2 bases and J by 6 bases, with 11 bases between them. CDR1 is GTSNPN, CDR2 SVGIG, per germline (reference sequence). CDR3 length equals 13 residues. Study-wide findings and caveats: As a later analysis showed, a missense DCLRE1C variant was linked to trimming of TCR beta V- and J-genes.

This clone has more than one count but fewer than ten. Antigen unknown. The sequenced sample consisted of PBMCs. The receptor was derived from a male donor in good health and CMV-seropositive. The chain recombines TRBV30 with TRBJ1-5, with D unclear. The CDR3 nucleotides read TGTGCCTGGAGTCTAAGCGAGGTTCAGCCCCAGCATTTT. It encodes CAWSLSEVQPQHF. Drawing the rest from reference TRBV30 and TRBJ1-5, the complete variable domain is SQTIHQWPATLVQPVGSPLSLECTVEGTSNPNLYWYRQAAGRGLQLLFYSVGIGQISSEVPQNLSASRPQDRQFILSSKKLLLSDSGFYLCAWSLSEVQPQHFGDGTRLSIL.